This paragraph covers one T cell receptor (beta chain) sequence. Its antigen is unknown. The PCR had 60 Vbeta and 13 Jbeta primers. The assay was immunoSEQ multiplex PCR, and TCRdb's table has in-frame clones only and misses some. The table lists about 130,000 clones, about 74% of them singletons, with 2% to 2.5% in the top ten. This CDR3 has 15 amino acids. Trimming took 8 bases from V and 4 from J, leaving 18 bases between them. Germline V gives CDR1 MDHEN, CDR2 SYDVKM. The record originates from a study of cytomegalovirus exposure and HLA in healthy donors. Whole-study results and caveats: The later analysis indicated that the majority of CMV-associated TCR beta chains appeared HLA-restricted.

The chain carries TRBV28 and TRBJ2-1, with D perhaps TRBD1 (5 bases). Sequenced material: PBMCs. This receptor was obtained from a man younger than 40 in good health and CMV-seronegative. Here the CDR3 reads CASHSQGSGYNEQFF. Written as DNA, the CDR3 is TGTGCCAGCCATTCTCAGGGTTCGGGTTACAATGAGCAGTTCTTC. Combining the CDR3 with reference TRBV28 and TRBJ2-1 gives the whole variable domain DVKVTQSSRYLVKRTGEKVFLECVQDMDHENMFWYRQDPGLGLRLIYFSYDVKMKEKGDIPEGYSVSREKKERFSLILESASTNQTSMYLCASHSQGSGYNEQFFGPGTRLTVL.